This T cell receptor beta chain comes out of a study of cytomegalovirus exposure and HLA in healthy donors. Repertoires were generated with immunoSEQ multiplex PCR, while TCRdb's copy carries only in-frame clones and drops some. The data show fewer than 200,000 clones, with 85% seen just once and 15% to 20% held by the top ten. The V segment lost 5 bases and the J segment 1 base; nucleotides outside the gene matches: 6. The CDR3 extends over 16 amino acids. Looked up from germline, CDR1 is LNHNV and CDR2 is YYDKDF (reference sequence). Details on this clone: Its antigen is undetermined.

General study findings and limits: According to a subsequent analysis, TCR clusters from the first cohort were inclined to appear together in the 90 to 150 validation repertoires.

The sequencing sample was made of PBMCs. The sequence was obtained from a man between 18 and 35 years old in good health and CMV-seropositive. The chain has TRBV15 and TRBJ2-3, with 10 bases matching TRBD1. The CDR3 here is CATSGYGTGGTDTQYF. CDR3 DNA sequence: TGTGCCACCAGCGGATACGGGACAGGGGGCACAGATACGCAGTATTTT.